The TCR beta chain under discussion was sequenced for a study of blood T cell repertoires in COVID-19. Study-wide context: Sources were T cells, B-cell-depleted T cells, or PBMCs; the material itself was cDNA or gDNA.

Patients of the Seattle cohort, enrolled during active infection, were followed longitudinally. The junction had 10 bases not matched to a gene; V was cut back by 2 bases and J by 2 bases. Germline lookup yields CDR1 GTSNPN and CDR2 SVGIG (reference sequence). The CDR3 totals 18 residues. Profiled with immunoSEQ multiplex PCR; TCRdb holds only in-frame clones, not every one. The sample gives about 350,000 clones, around 90% of which show up once; less than 5% is in the top ten. This receptor was identified in a woman in her fifties or sixties with COVID-19, enrolled during active disease. V and J are TRBV30 and TRBJ1-5, with 12 bases identical to TRBD1. What was sequenced was peripheral blood. DNA for the CDR3: TGTGCCTGGAGTAAAGGGACAGGGGGCGTATGTGGCAATCAGCCCCAGCATTTT. Protein product: CAWSKGTGGVCGNQPQHF.